This T cell receptor (beta chain) was identified in a study of T-cell reconstitution after alpha-beta-depleted transplantation in children. Study observations and caveats: Several hundred expanded graft clones reportedly gave rise to the alpha-beta T cells present about two months after transplant. Newly made T cells mostly supplied T-cell counts and diversity one year after transplant.

CDR3 length: 17 amino acids. CDR1 and CDR2 from the germline V gene are MDHEN and SYDVKM. V lost 5 bases, J lost 15 bases, and 16 bases stayed unmatched. It was with unique molecular identifiers that the TCRbeta library was prepared. TCRdb called the PCR reads again in MiXCR, with one record for every CDR3 protein. The sample shows hundreds of thousands of distinct CDR3 sequences, 10% to 15% of them seen only once. In this sample, this clonotype turned up a few times. As yet, its antigen is unknown. The receptor was derived from a male patient younger than 18 who had a stem cell transplant for acute myeloid leukemia, so the T cells may come from the graft donor. This chain joins TRBV28 and TRBJ2-1, with 16 bases that match TRBD2. The material sequenced was PBMCs, mostly from graft donor cells, taken 360 days after TCRalphabeta/CD19-depleted stem cell transplant. The CDR3 DNA reads TGTGCCAGCAGTCGCGAGGCGGGACTAGCGGGAGGGCCATCTCGGTTCTTC. Its protein is CASSREAGLAGGPSRFF.